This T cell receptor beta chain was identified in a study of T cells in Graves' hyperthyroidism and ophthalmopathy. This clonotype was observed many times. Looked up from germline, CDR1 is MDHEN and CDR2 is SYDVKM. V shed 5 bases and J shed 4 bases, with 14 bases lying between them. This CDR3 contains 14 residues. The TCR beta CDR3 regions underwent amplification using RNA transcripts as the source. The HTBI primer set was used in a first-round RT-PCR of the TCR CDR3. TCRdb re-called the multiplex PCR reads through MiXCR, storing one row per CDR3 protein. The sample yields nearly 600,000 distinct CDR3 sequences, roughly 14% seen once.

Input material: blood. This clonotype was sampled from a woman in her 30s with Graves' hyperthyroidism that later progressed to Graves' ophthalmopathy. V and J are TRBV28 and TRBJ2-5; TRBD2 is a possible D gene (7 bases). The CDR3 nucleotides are TGTGCCAGCAGTCCCCACAGGGAGGGAGAGACCCAGTACTTC. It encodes CASSPHREGETQYF.